The T cell receptor (beta chain) described here comes from a study of T cell responses to AZD1222 COVID-19 vaccine. General study points: A rise in Spike-specific TCR breadth and depth followed two AZD1222 doses.

Regarding this clone: Antigen specificity is unknown.

Assay: immunoSEQ multiplex PCR; the TCRdb copy retains only in-frame clones and omits some. The sample lists approximately 160,000 clones, approximately 90% occurring once. V was trimmed by 7 bases and J by 7 bases, leaving 28 bases between them. CDR1 and CDR2 (germline): MDHEN, SYDVKM. This CDR3 has 17 amino acids. The source of this sequence is an adult in good health. The sequenced sample was peripheral blood, obtained on day 0 of AZD1222 vaccination. V usage is TRBV28 and J usage is TRBJ1-2; D might be TRBD1 (6 bases). CDR3 sequence: CASNSLLTGVGRGGYTF. The CDR3 DNA is TGTGCCAGCAATTCCCTCCTGACAGGTGTTGGACGAGGTGGCTACACCTTC.